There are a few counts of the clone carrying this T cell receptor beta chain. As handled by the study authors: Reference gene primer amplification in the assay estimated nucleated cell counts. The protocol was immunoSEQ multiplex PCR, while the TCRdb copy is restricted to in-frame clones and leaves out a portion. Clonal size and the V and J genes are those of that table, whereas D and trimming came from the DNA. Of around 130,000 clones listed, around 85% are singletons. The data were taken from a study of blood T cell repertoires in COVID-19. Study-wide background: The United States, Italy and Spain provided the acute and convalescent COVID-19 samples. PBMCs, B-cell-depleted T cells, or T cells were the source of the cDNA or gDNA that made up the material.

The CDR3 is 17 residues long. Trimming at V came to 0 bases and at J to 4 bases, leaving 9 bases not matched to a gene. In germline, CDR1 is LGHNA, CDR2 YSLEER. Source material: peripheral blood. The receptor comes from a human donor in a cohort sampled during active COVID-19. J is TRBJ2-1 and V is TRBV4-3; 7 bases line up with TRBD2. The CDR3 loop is CASSQDPGPSGYNEQFF. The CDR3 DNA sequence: TGCGCCAGCAGCCAAGATCCCGGGCCTAGCGGATACAATGAGCAGTTCTTC.